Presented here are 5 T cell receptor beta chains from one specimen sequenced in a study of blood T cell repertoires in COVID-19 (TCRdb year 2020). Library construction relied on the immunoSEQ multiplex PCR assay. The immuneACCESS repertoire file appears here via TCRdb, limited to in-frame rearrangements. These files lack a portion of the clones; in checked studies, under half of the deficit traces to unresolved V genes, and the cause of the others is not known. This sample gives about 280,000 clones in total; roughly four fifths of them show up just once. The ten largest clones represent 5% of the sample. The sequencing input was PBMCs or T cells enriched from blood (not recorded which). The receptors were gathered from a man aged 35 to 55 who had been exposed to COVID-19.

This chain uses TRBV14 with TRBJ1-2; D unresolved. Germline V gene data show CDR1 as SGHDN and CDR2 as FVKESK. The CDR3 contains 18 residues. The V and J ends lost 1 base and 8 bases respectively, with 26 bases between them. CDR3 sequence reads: CASSQVFMGPARREGYTF. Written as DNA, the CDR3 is TGTGCCAGCAGCCAAGTGTTCATGGGTCCGGCGAGACGGGAGGGCTACACCTTC.

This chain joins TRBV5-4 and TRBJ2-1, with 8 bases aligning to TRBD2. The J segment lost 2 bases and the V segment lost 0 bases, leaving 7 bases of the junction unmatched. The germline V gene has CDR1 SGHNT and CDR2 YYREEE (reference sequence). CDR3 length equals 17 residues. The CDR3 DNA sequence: TGTGCCAGCAGCTTGGGCGGAACTAGCGGAACCTACAATGAGCAGTTCTTC. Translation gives CASSLGGTSGTYNEQFF. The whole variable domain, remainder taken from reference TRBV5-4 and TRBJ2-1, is ETGVTQSPTHLIKTRGQQVTLRCSSQSGHNTVSWYQQALGQGPQFIFQYYREEENGRGNFPPRFSGLQFPNYSSELNVNALELDDSALYLCASSLGGTSGTYNEQFFGPGTRLTVL.

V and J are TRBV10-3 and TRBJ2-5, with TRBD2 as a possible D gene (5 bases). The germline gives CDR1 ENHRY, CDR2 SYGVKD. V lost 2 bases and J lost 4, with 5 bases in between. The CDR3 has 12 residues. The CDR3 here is CAISEGGETQYF. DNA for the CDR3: TGTGCCATCAGTGAGGGAGGAGAGACCCAGTACTTC.

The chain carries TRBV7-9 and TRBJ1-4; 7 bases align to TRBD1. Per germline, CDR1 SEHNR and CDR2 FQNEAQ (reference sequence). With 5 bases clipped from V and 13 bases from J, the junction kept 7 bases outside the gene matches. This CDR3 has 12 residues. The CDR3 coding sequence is TGTGCCAGCAGCGCCTCTCAGGGGGGACTGTTTTTT. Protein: CASSASQGGLFF.

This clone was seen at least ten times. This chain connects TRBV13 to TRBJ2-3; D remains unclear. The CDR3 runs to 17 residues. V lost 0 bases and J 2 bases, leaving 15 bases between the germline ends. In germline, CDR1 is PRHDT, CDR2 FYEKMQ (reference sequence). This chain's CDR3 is CASSLGLRKRTTDTQYF. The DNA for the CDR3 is TGTGCCAGCAGCTTAGGGCTCCGAAAGCGTACCACAGATACGCAGTATTTT.